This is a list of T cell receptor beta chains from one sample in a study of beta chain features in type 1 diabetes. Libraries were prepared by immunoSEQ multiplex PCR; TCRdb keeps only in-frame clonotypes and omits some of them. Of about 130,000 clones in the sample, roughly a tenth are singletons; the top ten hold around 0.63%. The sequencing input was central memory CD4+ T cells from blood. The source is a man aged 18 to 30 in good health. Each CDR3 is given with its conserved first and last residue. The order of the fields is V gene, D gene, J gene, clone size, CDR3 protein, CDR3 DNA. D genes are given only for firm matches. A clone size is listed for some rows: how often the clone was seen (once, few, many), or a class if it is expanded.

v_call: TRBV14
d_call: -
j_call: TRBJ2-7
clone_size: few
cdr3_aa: CASSAVLQAQYF
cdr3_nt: TGTGCCAGCAGCGCAGTCCTCCAGGCGCAGTACTTC

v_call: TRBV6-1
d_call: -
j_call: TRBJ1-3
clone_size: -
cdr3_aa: CATEGSGNTIYF
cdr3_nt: TGTGCCACCGAGGGAAGCGGAAACACCATATATTTT

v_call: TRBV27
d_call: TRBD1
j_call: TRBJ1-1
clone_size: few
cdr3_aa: CASSSGGFNTEAFF
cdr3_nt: TGTGCCAGCAGTTCAGGGGGATTCAACACTGAAGCTTTCTTT

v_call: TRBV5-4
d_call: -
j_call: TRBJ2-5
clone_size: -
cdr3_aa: CASSFGHSQETQYF
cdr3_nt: TGTGCCAGCAGCTTCGGTCACTCGCAAGAGACCCAGTACTTC

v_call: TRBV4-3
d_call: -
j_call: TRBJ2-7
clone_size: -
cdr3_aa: CASSQEQFFPYEQYF
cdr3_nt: TGCGCCAGCAGCCAAGAACAGTTTTTCCCCTACGAGCAGTACTTC

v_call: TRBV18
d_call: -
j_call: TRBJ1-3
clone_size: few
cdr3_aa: CASSLGQRSGNTIYF
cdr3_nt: TGTGCCAGCTCACTCGGACAGCGCTCTGGAAACACCATATATTTT

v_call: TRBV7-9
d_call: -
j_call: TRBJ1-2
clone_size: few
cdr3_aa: CASSPGHNYGYTF
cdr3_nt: TGTGCCAGCAGCCCGGGACATAACTATGGCTACACCTTC

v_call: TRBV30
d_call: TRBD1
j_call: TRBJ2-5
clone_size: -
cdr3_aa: CAWAGQGWETQYF
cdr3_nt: TGTGCCTGGGCCGGACAGGGATGGGAGACCCAGTACTTC

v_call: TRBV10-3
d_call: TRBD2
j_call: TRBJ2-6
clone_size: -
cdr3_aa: CAIGAGGQNSGANVLTF
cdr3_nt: TGTGCCATCGGGGCGGGGGGCCAAAACTCTGGGGCCAACGTCCTGACTTTC

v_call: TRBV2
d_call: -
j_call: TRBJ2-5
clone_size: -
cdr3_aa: CASSVRQGGETQYF
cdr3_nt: TGTGCCAGCAGTGTACGGCAGGGAGGCGAGACCCAGTACTTC

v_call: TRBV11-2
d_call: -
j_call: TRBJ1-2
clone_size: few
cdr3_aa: CASSLEAGYGYTF
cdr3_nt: TGTGCCAGCAGCTTAGAGGCGGGATATGGCTACACCTTC

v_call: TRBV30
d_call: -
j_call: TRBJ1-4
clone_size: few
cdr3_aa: CANRGGTNEKLFF
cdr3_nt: TGTGCCAACCGAGGGGGAACTAATGAAAAACTGTTTTTT

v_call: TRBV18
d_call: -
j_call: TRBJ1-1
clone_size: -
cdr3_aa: CASSWTKATEAFF
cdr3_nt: TGTGCCAGCTCCTGGACAAAGGCGACTGAAGCTTTCTTT

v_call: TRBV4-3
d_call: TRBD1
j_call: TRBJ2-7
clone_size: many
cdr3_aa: CASSPDRPYEQYF
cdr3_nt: TGCGCCAGCAGCCCGGACAGGCCCTACGAGCAGTACTTC

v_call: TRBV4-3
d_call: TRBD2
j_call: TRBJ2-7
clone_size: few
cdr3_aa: CASSPAGTSGTYEQYF
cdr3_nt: TGCGCCAGCAGCCCAGCCGGGACTAGCGGGACCTACGAGCAGTACTTC

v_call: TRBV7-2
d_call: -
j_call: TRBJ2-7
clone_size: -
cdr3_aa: CASSWRADEQYF
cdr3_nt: TGTGCCAGCAGCTGGCGGGCTGACGAGCAGTACTTC

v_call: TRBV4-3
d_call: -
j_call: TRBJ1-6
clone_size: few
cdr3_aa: CASSQESLTNSPLHF
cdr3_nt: TGCGCCAGCAGCCAAGAATCCCTTACAAATTCACCCCTCCACTTT

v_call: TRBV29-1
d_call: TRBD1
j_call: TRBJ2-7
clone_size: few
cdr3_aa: CSVEGMKGQGYGEQYF
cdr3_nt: TGCAGCGTTGAAGGAATGAAGGGACAGGGTTATGGCGAGCAGTACTTC

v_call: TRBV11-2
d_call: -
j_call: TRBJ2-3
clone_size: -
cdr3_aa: CASSSGMGGWDTQYF
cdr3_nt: TGTGCCAGCAGCTCTGGCATGGGGGGATGGGATACGCAGTATTTT

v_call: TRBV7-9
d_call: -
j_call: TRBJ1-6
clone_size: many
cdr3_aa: CASSLSSSYNSPLHF
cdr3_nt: TGTGCCAGCAGCTTATCGAGCTCCTATAATTCACCCCTCCACTTT

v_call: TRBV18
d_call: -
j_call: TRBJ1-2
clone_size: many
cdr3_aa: CASSPTGLRNGYTF
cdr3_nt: TGTGCCAGCTCACCAACTGGCCTGAGGAATGGCTACACCTTC

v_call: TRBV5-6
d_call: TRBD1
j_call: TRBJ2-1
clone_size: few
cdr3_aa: CASSTDRGNEQFF
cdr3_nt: TGTGCCAGCAGCACGGACAGGGGGAATGAGCAGTTCTTC

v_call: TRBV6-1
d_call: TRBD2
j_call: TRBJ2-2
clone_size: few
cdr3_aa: CASRTLSGGTGELFF
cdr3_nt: TGTGCCAGCAGGACCCTTAGCGGGGGCACCGGGGAGCTGTTTTTT

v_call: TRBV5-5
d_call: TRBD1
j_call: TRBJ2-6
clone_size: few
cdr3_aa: CASRRDRGSGANVLTF
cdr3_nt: TGTGCCAGCAGGAGGGACAGGGGATCAGGGGCCAACGTCCTGACTTTC

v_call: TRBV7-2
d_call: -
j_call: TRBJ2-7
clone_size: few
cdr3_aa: CASSLGGTSYEQYF
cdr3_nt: TGTGCCAGCAGCTTAGGCGGTACCTCCTACGAGCAGTACTTC

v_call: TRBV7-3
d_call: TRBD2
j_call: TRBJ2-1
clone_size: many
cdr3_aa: CASSYLAGGQTEQFF
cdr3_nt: TGTGCCAGCAGCTACCTAGCGGGGGGGCAGACTGAGCAGTTCTTC

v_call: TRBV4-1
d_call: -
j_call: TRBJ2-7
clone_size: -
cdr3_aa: CASSQPRANEQYF
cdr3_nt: TGCGCCAGCAGCCAACCCAGGGCCAACGAGCAGTACTTC

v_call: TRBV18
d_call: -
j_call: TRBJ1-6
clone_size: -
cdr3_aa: CASSPLAAGWSYNSPLHF
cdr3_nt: TGTGCCAGCTCACCACTTGCCGCAGGGTGGTCCTATAATTCACCCCTCCACTTT

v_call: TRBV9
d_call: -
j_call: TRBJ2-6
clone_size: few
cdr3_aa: CASSGGGQSSGANVLTF
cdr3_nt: TGTGCCAGCAGCGGAGGGGGACAAAGCTCTGGGGCCAACGTCCTGACTTTC

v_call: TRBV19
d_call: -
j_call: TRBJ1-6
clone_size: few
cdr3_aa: CASTLGRVDNSPLHF
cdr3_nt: TGTGCCAGTACTTTAGGCAGGGTGGATAATTCACCCCTCCACTTT